These 22 T cell receptor beta chains were all obtained from the same sample, sequenced in a study of blood T cell repertoires in COVID-19. Using immunoSEQ multiplex PCR, the repertoire was profiled, and TCRdb retains in-frame clones only, with some absent. Among 60,000 or so clones listed, approximately 90% were seen once. Sequenced input: peripheral blood. These receptors came from a human donor in a cohort sampled during active COVID-19.

The J gene is TRBJ2-3, the V gene TRBV11-1, with 7 positions matching TRBD2. In germline, CDR1 is SGHAT, CDR2 FQDESV (reference sequence). Losses at the gene ends were 5 bases for V and 4 bases for J; bases not matched to a gene: 3. The CDR3 has 13 amino acids. The CDR3 region is CASSIREADTQYF. Written as DNA, the CDR3 is TGTGCCAGCAGCATCCGGGAGGCAGATACGCAGTATTTT.

This clone has just a few counts. The V and J genes are TRBV5-1 and TRBJ2-1; 13 bases agree with TRBD2. V dropped 0 bases and J dropped 3; count of bases not matched to a gene: 6. CDR1 SGHRS and CDR2 YFSETQ come from the germline V gene. The CDR3 is made up of 18 amino acids. This chain's CDR3 is CASSLDVTSGRIYNEQFF. The CDR3 DNA is TGCGCCAGCAGCTTGGACGTGACTAGCGGGAGGATCTACAATGAGCAGTTCTTC.

This chain connects TRBV12-3 or TRBV12-4 to TRBJ2-4; no definite D call. The ends were cut back, 6 bases at V and 6 bases at J, with 12 bases in the middle. The CDR3 covers 13 residues. The CDR3 region has the DNA TGTGCCAGCAGACTGATGGGCCCAAACATTCAGTACTTC. Its translation: CASRLMGPNIQYF.

V gene TRBV10-1 combines with J gene TRBJ2-3; possibly TRBD1 for D (6 bases). Germline CDR1 reads WNHNN; CDR2 reads SYGVQD (reference sequence). Trimming pared 3 bases from V and 1 base from J, leaving 14 bases between. This CDR3 is 16 amino acids long. The CDR3 nucleotides read TGCGCCAGCAGTGAAGGGTGGGGGCCGGGCACAGATACGCAGTATTTT. Translated, it gives CASSEGWGPGTDTQYF.

This rearrangement joins TRBV10-3 to TRBJ1-1, with a tentative D call TRBD1 (6 bases). Trimming cost V 7 bases and J 0 bases, with 12 bases left between them. This CDR3 is built from 14 residues. Germline values: CDR1 ENHRY, CDR2 SYGVKD. The CDR3 nucleotides are TGTGCCATCACCGCTGACAGGATGAACACTGAAGCTTTCTTT. This sequence encodes CAITADRMNTEAFF.

In this sample, this clone turned up once. The V and J genes are TRBV5-4 and TRBJ2-1, with 9 nucleotides matching TRBD1. V lost 0 bases and J lost 9; bases outside the gene matches: 7. The CDR3 is made up of 15 amino acids. The V gene's germline CDR1 is SGHNT and CDR2 YYREEE (reference sequence). The CDR3 nucleotides are TGTGCCAGCAGCTTGGTGGGACAGGGAGGCAGTGAGCAGTTCTTC. Residues: CASSLVGQGGSEQFF.

This clone was detected only a few times. This rearrangement joins TRBV4-2 to TRBJ2-1; possible D gene TRBD2, 6 bases. The CDR3 is 14 amino acids. CDR1 and CDR2 from the germline V gene are LGHNA and YNFKEQ. Trimming pared 0 bases from V and 10 bases from J, leaving 13 bases between. CDR3 bases: TGTGCCAGCAGCCAAGAGCGGGGATCGTTCGAGCAGTTCTTC. Translation gives CASSQERGSFEQFF.

V and J are TRBV7-9 and TRBJ1-2; D uncertain. The ends were cut back, 5 bases at V and 4 bases at J, with 17 bases in the middle. Germline V lookup: CDR1 SEHNR, CDR2 FQNEAQ (reference sequence). The CDR3 is made up of 15 amino acids. CDR3 loop: CASSPTFNRAYGYTF. CDR3 coding DNA: TGTGCCAGCAGCCCAACCTTCAATCGCGCCTATGGCTACACCTTC.

About this clone itself: In the same sample, other DNA sequences code for this CDR3. The J gene is TRBJ1-1, the V gene TRBV6-5; 7 bases are a match to TRBD1. J was trimmed by 3 bases and V by 6 bases; bases with no gene match: 4. The CDR3 length is 13 residues. Germline assignment: CDR1 MNHEY and CDR2 SVGAGI. The chain's CDR3 is CASSRDRDTEAFF. As DNA, the CDR3 is TGTGCCAGCAGCCGCGACAGGGACACTGAAGCTTTCTTT.

This rearrangement joins TRBV6-2 or TRBV6-3 to TRBJ2-7, with a possible D match to TRBD1 (6 bases). The CDR3 runs 14 residues. V was clipped by 5 bases and J by 2 bases, with 13 bases between them. Germline CDR1 MNHEY, CDR2 SVGEGT. CDR3 nucleotide sequence: TGTGCCAGCAGTGACCGAGGGGGTACCTACGAGCAGTACTTC. Amino acids: CASSDRGGTYEQYF.

The chain joins TRBV13 to TRBJ2-7, with 10 bases lining up with TRBD1. CDR1 is PRHDT, CDR2 FYEKMQ, per germline (reference sequence). The V and J ends lost 4 bases and 5 bases, in that order; junction bases with no gene match: 11. The CDR3 is 16 residues long. Written as DNA, the CDR3 is TGTGCCAGCAGCTCCCAGACAGGGGGCAAAGTCGACGAGCAGTACTTC. It is translated as CASSSQTGGKVDEQYF.

The chain combines TRBV10-1 with TRBJ2-2, with a weak D call TRBD1 (5 bases). The CDR3 contains 15 residues. Germline-derived CDR1 and CDR2 are WNHNN and SYGVQD (reference sequence). Trimming took off 4 bases at V and 0 bases at J, with 9 bases between the two ends. The DNA of the CDR3 is TGCGCCAGCAGTGTCAAGGGGTCGAACACCGGGGAGCTGTTTTTT. Amino acids: CASSVKGSNTGELFF.

The J gene is TRBJ2-3, the V gene TRBV6-6; no firm D call. V dropped 7 bases and J dropped 4 bases, with 18 bases sitting between them. This CDR3 spans 15 amino acids. Germline CDR1 reads MNHNY; CDR2 reads SVGAGI (reference sequence). This chain's CDR3 is CASNLETLFSDTQYF. The CDR3 nucleotides read TGTGCCAGCAATCTTGAGACTCTGTTCTCAGATACGCAGTATTTT.

The chain is built from TRBV28 and TRBJ2-7, with 13 bases fitting TRBD2. With V trimmed by 6 bases and J by 2 bases, 10 bases remained unmatched. Per the germline V gene, CDR1 is MDHEN and CDR2 is SYDVKM. The CDR3 spans 17 residues. CDR3 region: CASSPPGLAGLTYEQYF. The CDR3 DNA follows: TGTGCCAGCAGCCCCCCGGGACTAGCGGGACTAACCTACGAGCAGTACTTC. Drawing the rest from reference TRBV28 and TRBJ2-7, the complete variable domain is DVKVTQSSRYLVKRTGEKVFLECVQDMDHENMFWYRQDPGLGLRLIYFSYDVKMKEKGDIPEGYSVSREKKERFSLILESASTNQTSMYLCASSPPGLAGLTYEQYFGPGTRLTVT.

This chain joins TRBV7-2 and TRBJ2-1; 7 positions agree with TRBD2. The CDR3 loop spans 15 amino acids. Germline assignment: CDR1 SGHTA and CDR2 FQGNSA. V was pared by 7 bases and J by 7 bases, with 13 bases of the junction left unmatched. CDR3 protein: CASTKGSSGGNEQFF. The DNA for the CDR3 is TGTGCCAGCACCAAAGGTTCTAGCGGTGGGAATGAGCAGTTCTTC.

V is TRBV10-1 and J is TRBJ2-1; 8 nucleotides match TRBD2. Germline CDR1 is WNHNN and CDR2 is SYGVQD (reference sequence). With 0 bases clipped from V and 11 bases from J, the junction kept 9 bases outside the gene matches. The CDR3 length is 15 residues. The DNA for the CDR3 is TGCGCCAGCAGTGAGTCGAGGGTAGCGGGGACTCAGCAGTTCTTC. It yields the protein CASSESRVAGTQQFF.

The chain employs TRBV7-2 and TRBJ2-7, with TRBD1 matching 7 bases. Germline lookup yields CDR1 SGHTA and CDR2 FQGNSA. This CDR3 region has 15 residues. The V gene end was trimmed by 4 bases and the J gene end by 7 bases; junction bases not matched to a gene: 13. CDR3 amino acids: CASSSGGVGTGEQYF. The CDR3 region has the DNA TGTGCCAGCAGCTCAGGGGGTGTCGGCACGGGGGAGCAGTACTTC.

This sequence joins TRBV7-6 and TRBJ2-2, with a possible D match to TRBD1 (5 bases). The V gene's germline CDR1 is SGHVS and CDR2 FNYEAQ. V lost 8 bases to trimming and J lost 1 base, with 11 bases between them. The CDR3 runs to 14 residues. For the CDR3, the DNA is TGTGCCAGCTTACTTGGACAGAACACCGGGGAGCTGTTTTTT. It yields the protein CASLLGQNTGELFF.

This sequence joins TRBV15 and TRBJ2-5; D is uncertain. Germline-derived CDR1 and CDR2 are LNHNV and YYDKDF (reference sequence). This CDR3 comprises 15 residues. With 0 bases removed from V and 0 bases from J, the gap between germline ends came to 8 bases. CDR3 DNA: TGTGCCACCAGCAGAGATAGACTGTACCAAGAGACCCAGTACTTC. It codes for CATSRDRLYQETQYF. Full variable domain (remainder filled in from reference TRBV15 and TRBJ2-5): DAMVIQNPRYQVTQFGKPVTLSCSQTLNHNVMYWYQQKSSQAPKLLFHYYDKDFNNEADTPDNFQSRRPNTSFCFLDIRSPGLGDTAMYLCATSRDRLYQETQYFGPGTRLLVL.

J is TRBJ2-3 and V is TRBV2; 11 bases align to TRBD1. V shed 5 bases, J shed 3 bases, and the junction held 7 bases outside the gene matches. The CDR3 is 16 residues long. Germline V lookup: CDR1 SNHLY, CDR2 FYNNEI. CDR3 sequence reads: CASSSRTGGVTDTQYF. CDR3 DNA: TGTGCCAGCAGTTCCCGGACAGGGGGCGTTACAGATACGCAGTATTTT.

The chain uses TRBV27 and TRBJ2-4, with D unresolved. This CDR3 has 15 residues. Looked up from germline, CDR1 is MNHEY and CDR2 is SMNVEV (reference sequence). Between the trimmed V and J ends, which lost 3 bases and 3 bases, there was a span of 12 bases. Here the CDR3 reads CASSFGPPIKNIQYF. CDR3 nucleotides: TGTGCCAGCAGTTTTGGCCCTCCGATCAAAAACATTCAGTACTTC.

Written as DNA, the CDR3 is TGCGCCAGCAGCCCCGACGGCCCTTCCCAGGGAGGGCATGAGCAGTTCTTC. As protein: CASSPDGPSQGGHEQFF. The J gene is TRBJ2-1, the V gene TRBV5-1, with 7 bases fitting TRBD2. Losses at the gene ends were 4 bases for V and 8 bases for J; bases not matched to a gene: 18. Germline V gene lookup returns CDR1 SGHRS and CDR2 YFSETQ. This CDR3 has 17 residues.